Shown below are 9 T cell receptor beta chains from a single sample sequenced in a study of T-cell reconstitution after alpha-beta-depleted transplantation in children. For TCRbeta, the library was prepared with unique molecular identifiers. From the PCR reads, TCRdb called clonotypes with MiXCR, one entry per CDR3 protein. The sample yields 450,000 to 600,000 distinct CDR3 sequences, 13% seen once. Sequences were derived from PBMCs, mostly from graft donor cells, sampled 360 days after TCRalphabeta/CD19-depleted stem cell transplant. Source of these receptors: a male patient younger than 18 who had a stem cell transplant for acute myeloid leukemia, so the T cells may come from the graft donor.

This clonotype occurred a few times. The gene calls are TRBV14 and TRBJ2-6; D uncertain. The CDR3 is 14 amino acids. Per the germline V gene, CDR1 is SGHDN and CDR2 is FVKESK. V was cut by 4 bases and J by 6 bases, with 10 bases left in between. As DNA, the CDR3 is TGTGCCAGCAGCCCTTCTTCGGCGGCCAACGTCCTGACTTTC. Translation gives CASSPSSAANVLTF.

CDR3 nucleotides: TGTGCCGGATGGAGGTCGGAGACCCAGTACTTC. This sequence encodes CAGWRSETQYF. The chain carries TRBV7-9 and TRBJ2-5; weak D call: TRBD2 (5 bases). Trimming cost V 11 bases and J 5 bases, with 12 bases left between them. CDR1 SEHNR and CDR2 FQNEAQ come from the germline V gene (reference sequence). The CDR3 runs 11 residues.

The CDR3 loop reads CSADDHLTGGEETQYF. In nucleotides, the CDR3 is TGCAGTGCGGACGATCACCTCACAGGGGGCGAAGAGACCCAGTACTTC. The gene calls are TRBV20-1 and TRBJ2-5, with 9 bases identical to TRBD1. With 6 bases clipped from V and 3 bases from J, the junction kept 14 bases outside the gene matches. There are 16 residues in the CDR3. CDR1 and CDR2 (germline): DFQATT, SNEGSKA (reference sequence).

This clonotype was observed a few times. The CDR3 nucleotides read TGTGCCACCTCCTGGGGAGCGTCCTACGAGCAGTACTTC. It yields the protein CATSWGASYEQYF. The genes are TRBV6-6 and TRBJ2-7; possible D gene TRBD2, 5 bases. V lost 10 bases and J lost 1, with 14 bases in between. The CDR3 is 13 amino acids. Germline assignment: CDR1 MNHNY and CDR2 SVGAGI (reference sequence).

This clonotype was seen a few times. CDR3: CASTVPGQGYEQYF. For the CDR3, the DNA is TGTGCCAGCACCGTCCCGGGACAGGGATACGAGCAGTACTTC. The rearrangement links TRBV7-2 to TRBJ2-7; 9 bases agree with TRBD1. The CDR3 is 14 residues long. Germline CDR1 is SGHTA and CDR2 is FQGNSA. The V gene end was trimmed by 7 bases and the J gene end by 4 bases; junction bases not matched to a gene: 8.

This clonotype was detected a few times. V and J are TRBV7-9 and TRBJ1-1; TRBD1 matches at 9 bases. CDR1 and CDR2 (germline): SEHNR, FQNEAQ (reference sequence). The CDR3 has 17 amino acids. J lost 6 bases, V lost 11 bases, and 22 bases had no gene match. CDR3 in amino acids: CAVTVRTGVMLVAEAFF. CDR3 sequence (DNA): TGTGCCGTGACAGTTCGGACAGGGGTGATGTTAGTCGCTGAAGCTTTCTTT.

This clonotype appeared a few times. The rearrangement links TRBV2 to TRBJ2-1; TRBD2 matches at 13 bases. V shed 5 bases and J 6 bases; nucleotides not matched to a gene: 4. The CDR3 is made up of 15 amino acids. Germline V gene lookup returns CDR1 SNHLY and CDR2 FYNNEI. Written as DNA, the CDR3 is TGTGCCAGCAGTAGGACTAGCGGGAGTTCCAATGAGCAGTTCTTC. It encodes CASSRTSGSSNEQFF.

This clonotype has more than one count but fewer than ten. The V gene is TRBV24-1, the J gene TRBJ2-1; the D call may be TRBD1 or TRBD2 (5 bases each). V was trimmed by 4 bases and J by 3 bases, leaving 12 bases between them. This CDR3 has 15 residues. Germline V gives CDR1 KGHDR, CDR2 SFDVKD. The CDR3 DNA follows: TGTGCCACCAGTGAGAAGGGACCGATCTACAATGAGCAGTTCTTC. Its translation is CATSEKGPIYNEQFF.

This clonotype was recorded only once. This rearrangement joins TRBV29-1 to TRBJ2-7; D not certain. V lost 3 bases and J lost 2, with 11 bases in between. The CDR3 length is 13 residues. Looked up from germline, CDR1 is SQVTM and CDR2 is ANQGSEA. CDR3 protein: CSVESRTTYEQYF. The CDR3 DNA follows: TGCAGCGTTGAGAGCAGGACGACCTACGAGCAGTACTTC.